This paragraph reports one TCR beta chain. The target antigen is unknown. The entry originates in a study of T cell responses to AZD1222 COVID-19 vaccine. Findings of the study overall: Rises in breadth and depth of Spike-specific TCRs came after two AZD1222 doses.

Clones were sequenced by immunoSEQ multiplex PCR, and TCRdb holds only the in-frame ones, with some missing. The sample comprises 160,000 or so clones, 90% to 95% of which are singletons, and about 2.8% rests with the top ten. This CDR3 has 15 residues. Germline assignment: CDR1 LGHDT and CDR2 YNNKEL (reference sequence). Trimming pared 1 base from V and 4 bases from J, leaving 13 bases between. The V call is TRBV3-1 (or the pseudogene TRBV3-2), the J call TRBJ1-1; D call uncertain. The TCR sequence derives from an adult in good health. The source material was peripheral blood, sampled on day 0 of AZD1222 vaccination. The CDR3 sequence is CASSQGSQVLTEAFF. In nucleotides, the CDR3 is TGTGCCAGCAGCCAAGGGTCCCAGGTACTCACTGAAGCTTTCTTT.